The T cell receptor beta chain under discussion was sequenced for a study of cytomegalovirus exposure and HLA in healthy donors. The method was immunoSEQ multiplex PCR; TCRdb's version includes in-frame clones alone and lacks a portion of them. This table has 300,000 to 400,000 clones, more than 80% appearing once. The CDR3 consists of 15 residues. V was shortened by 5 bases and J by 5 bases, with 16 bases between the two germline ends. Looked up from germline, CDR1 is SGHRS and CDR2 is YFSETQ. The chain recombines TRBV5-1 with TRBJ2-2; perhaps TRBD1 as D (5 bases). This TCR derives from a woman aged 18-29 years in good health and CMV-seronegative. The sequencing sample was made of PBMCs. This CDR3 reads CASSLELAGTGELFF. In DNA, the CDR3 is TGCGCCAGCAGTCTGGAATTAGCAGGGACCGGGGAGCTGTTTTTT. The whole variable domain, filled in from reference TRBV5-1 and TRBJ2-2, reads KAGVTQTPRYLIKTRGQQVTLSCSPISGHRSVSWYQQTPGQGLQFLFEYFSETQRNKGNFPGRFSGRQFSNSRSEMNVSTLELGDSALYLCASSLELAGTGELFFGEGSRLTVL.